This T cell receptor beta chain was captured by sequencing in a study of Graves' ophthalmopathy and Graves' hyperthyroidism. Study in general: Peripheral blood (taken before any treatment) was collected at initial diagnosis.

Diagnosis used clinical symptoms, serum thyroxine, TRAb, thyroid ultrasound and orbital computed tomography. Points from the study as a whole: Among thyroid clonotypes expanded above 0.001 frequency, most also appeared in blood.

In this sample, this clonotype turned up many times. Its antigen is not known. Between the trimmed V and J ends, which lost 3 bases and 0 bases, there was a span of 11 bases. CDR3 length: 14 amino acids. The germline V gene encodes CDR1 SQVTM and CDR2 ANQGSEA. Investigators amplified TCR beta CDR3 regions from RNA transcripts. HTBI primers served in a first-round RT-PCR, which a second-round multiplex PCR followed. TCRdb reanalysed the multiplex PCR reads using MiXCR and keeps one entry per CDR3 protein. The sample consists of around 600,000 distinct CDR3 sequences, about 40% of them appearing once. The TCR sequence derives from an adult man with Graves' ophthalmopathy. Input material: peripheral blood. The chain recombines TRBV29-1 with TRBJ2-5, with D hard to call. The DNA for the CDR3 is TGCAGCGTTGATCCACTGGTGTACCAAGAGACCCAGTACTTC. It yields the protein CSVDPLVYQETQYF.